These 26 T cell receptor beta chains were sequenced from one sample in a study of blood T cell repertoires in COVID-19. Using immunoSEQ multiplex PCR, the repertoire was profiled, and TCRdb retains in-frame clones only, with some absent. The profile shows roughly 200,000 clones, approximately 86% of them singletons. Sample: PBMCs or T cells enriched from blood (not recorded which). The receptor source for this set is a woman between 25 and 40 years old who had been exposed to COVID-19.

The rearrangement uses TRBV5-1 and TRBJ2-7; 11 nucleotides agree with TRBD2. Germline CDR1 and CDR2: SGHRS and YFSETQ. The junction had 16 bases not matched to a gene; V was cut back by 4 bases and J by 1 base. The CDR3 has 19 amino acids. Here the CDR3 reads CASSPGGTSGLGASYEQYF. The CDR3 DNA reads as TGCGCCAGCAGCCCGGGAGGGACTAGCGGACTAGGGGCTTCCTACGAGCAGTACTTC.

This chain connects TRBV28 to TRBJ1-3; TRBD1 might be the D (5 bases). Germline loops: CDR1 MDHEN, CDR2 SYDVKM. V lost 3 bases, J lost 0 bases, and 9 bases lay in between. This CDR3 contains 15 residues. The CDR3 sequence is CASSLGGTSGNTIYF. In DNA, the CDR3 is TGTGCCAGCAGTTTGGGCGGGACCTCTGGAAACACCATATATTTT. Looking up the rest from reference TRBV28 and TRBJ1-3 gives the full variable domain: DVKVTQSSRYLVKRTGEKVFLECVQDMDHENMFWYRQDPGLGLRLIYFSYDVKMKEKGDIPEGYSVSREKKERFSLILESASTNQTSMYLCASSLGGTSGNTIYFGEGSWLTVV.

CDR3 region: CASSLGSGASSYEQYF. Written as DNA, the CDR3 is TGCGCCAGCAGCTTGGGATCTGGGGCCAGCTCCTACGAGCAGTACTTC. The V and J genes are TRBV5-1 and TRBJ2-7; TRBD1 is a possible D gene (5 bases). With 0 bases removed from V and 0 bases from J, the gap between germline ends came to 13 bases. Germline V gene sequence: CDR1 SGHRS, CDR2 YFSETQ. The CDR3 sequence is 16 residues long.

V and J are TRBV21-1 and TRBJ1-5; TRBD1 is the table's D call and was not checked against the DNA. TRBV21-1 is a recognized pseudogene. The CDR3 runs 16 residues. The CDR3 loop is CASSNGQSPANQPQHF. In DNA form, the CDR3 reads TGTGCCAGCAGTAATGGACAGTCCCCTGCTAATCAGCCCCAGCATTTT.

The V and J genes are TRBV10-3 and TRBJ2-2; TRBD2 matches 12 bases. The V and J ends lost 4 bases and 6 bases, in that order; junction bases with no gene match: 9. This CDR3 comprises 17 residues. Per germline, CDR1 ENHRY and CDR2 SYGVKD. The CDR3 is CAISGTSGAPAAGELFF. The CDR3 bases are TGTGCCATCAGTGGGACTAGCGGGGCCCCCGCCGCCGGGGAGCTGTTTTTT.

V usage is TRBV10-3 and J usage is TRBJ2-3; D is ambiguous. Deletions cut 10 bases from V and 2 bases from J, with 10 bases between. Germline V gene data show CDR1 as ENHRY and CDR2 as SYGVKD. This CDR3 is 12 amino acids long. CDR3 bases: TGTGCCACCAGGAGCTCCACAGATACGCAGTATTTT. Protein: CATRSSTDTQYF.

The chain joins TRBV4-2 to TRBJ1-4; D ambiguous. Trimming removed 1 base at V and 4 bases at J, with 13 bases between. The V gene's germline CDR1 is LGHNA and CDR2 YNFKEQ. The CDR3 length is 16 residues. DNA for the CDR3: TGTGCCAGCAGCCAAGTAGGATATCAGGTTAATGAAAAACTGTTTTTT. This encodes CASSQVGYQVNEKLFF.

The chain has TRBV7-9 and TRBJ2-1, with a tentative D call TRBD1 (5 bases). CDR3 length: 16 amino acids. V shed 2 bases and J shed 3 bases, with 14 bases lying between them. Germline V gene data show CDR1 as SEHNR and CDR2 as FQNEAQ (reference sequence). The CDR3 sequence: CASSLWQGRDYNEQFF. CDR3 DNA sequence: TGTGCCAGCAGCTTATGGCAGGGAAGAGACTACAATGAGCAGTTCTTC. The variable domain in full, completed from reference TRBV7-9 and TRBJ2-1, reads DTGVSQNPRHKITKRGQNVTFRCDPISEHNRLYWYRQTLGQGPEFLTYFQNEAQLEKSRLLSDRFSAERPKGSFSTLEIQRTEQGDSAMYLCASSLWQGRDYNEQFFGPGTRLTVL.

The genes are TRBV2 and TRBJ1-3; 9 bases agree with TRBD1. After removal of 7 bases from V and 4 bases from J, the junction contained 5 bases not matched to a gene. The CDR3 length is 14 residues. Germline CDR1 is SNHLY and CDR2 is FYNNEI. CDR3 in amino acids: CASTGTGLGNTIYF. The CDR3 coding sequence is TGTGCCAGCACCGGGACAGGGCTCGGAAACACCATATATTTT.

The V gene is TRBV5-3, the J gene TRBJ1-5; D perhaps matches TRBD1 (5 bases). TRBV5-3 is an open reading frame whose function is uncertain. The CDR3 extends over 19 amino acids. V lost 0 bases and J lost 0, with 19 bases in between. The CDR3 protein is CARSLDRIGLWNSNQPQHF. The CDR3 DNA reads as TGTGCCAGAAGCTTGGACAGGATCGGCCTTTGGAATAGCAATCAGCCCCAGCATTTT.

The chain uses TRBV9 and TRBJ1-5, with D possibly TRBD1 on 5 matching bases. The CDR3 is 15 residues long. The germline V gene encodes CDR1 SGDLS and CDR2 YYNGEE. Trimming shortened V by 0 bases and J by 6 bases, and 13 bases separated the two germline ends. This chain's CDR3 is CASSVGGGAGQPQHF. CDR3 sequence (DNA): TGTGCCAGCAGCGTAGGTGGAGGGGCGGGTCAGCCCCAGCATTTT.

This chain links TRBV12-3 or TRBV12-4 with TRBJ2-1; D not resolved. V was clipped by 6 bases and J by 4 bases, with 4 bases between them. The CDR3 is made up of 11 amino acids. The CDR3 protein is CASRAYNEQFF. The CDR3 bases are TGTGCCAGCAGGGCATACAATGAGCAGTTCTTC.

Regarding this clone: Other DNA sequences in this sample translate to the same CDR3. The J gene is TRBJ1-2, the V gene TRBV2; 7 bases are shared with TRBD1. Germline CDR1 reads SNHLY; CDR2 reads FYNNEI. With 4 bases clipped from V and 4 bases from J, the junction kept 3 bases outside the gene matches. This CDR3 has 13 residues. The CDR3 sequence is CASSGQGSYGYTF. In nucleotides, the CDR3 is TGTGCCAGCAGTGGACAGGGATCCTATGGCTACACCTTC.

The chain carries TRBV3-1 (or the pseudogene TRBV3-2) and TRBJ2-1; 14 bases agree with TRBD2. V was clipped by 1 base and J by 1 base; unmatched bases: 0. CDR1 and CDR2 (germline): LGHDT, YNNKEL (reference sequence). The CDR3 runs to 17 residues. The DNA for the CDR3 is TGTGCCAGCAGCCAAGGGACTAGCGGGGGGTCCTACAATGAGCAGTTCTTC. Translation: CASSQGTSGGSYNEQFF.

This chain uses TRBV5-1 with TRBJ2-2, with 10 bases fitting TRBD1. Germline CDR1 reads SGHRS; CDR2 reads YFSETQ. The junction had 12 bases not matched to a gene; V was cut back by 4 bases and J by 6 bases. CDR3 length: 17 amino acids. CDR3 sequence: CASSRTGTGALAGELFF. The CDR3 DNA follows: TGCGCCAGCAGCCGTACCGGGACAGGGGCTTTGGCCGGGGAGCTGTTTTTT.

The V gene is TRBV30, the J gene TRBJ2-7, with 8 bases fitting TRBD2. Looked up from germline, CDR1 is GTSNPN and CDR2 is SVGIG (reference sequence). The CDR3 length is 13 residues. Trimming cost V 4 bases and J 0 bases; bases outside gene matches: 2. The CDR3 coding sequence is TGTGCCTGGAATAGCGGGGCCTCCTACGAGCAGTACTTC. It translates to CAWNSGASYEQYF.

The chain recombines TRBV24-1 with TRBJ2-3; 8 bases are shared with TRBD1. In germline, CDR1 is KGHDR, CDR2 SFDVKD. The CDR3 runs to 15 residues. J was trimmed by 2 bases and V by 4 bases; bases with no gene match: 4. The CDR3 sequence: CATSDRQGNTDTQYF. Written as DNA, the CDR3 is TGTGCCACCAGTGACCGACAGGGGAACACAGATACGCAGTATTTT.

This clone appeared a single time. The J gene is TRBJ2-7, the V gene TRBV7-9, with unresolved D. V lost 1 base and J lost 2, with 18 bases in between. The CDR3 is made up of 17 amino acids. From germline, CDR1 is SEHNR and CDR2 FQNEAQ (reference sequence). The CDR3 here is CASSLVSKTPNTYEQYF. CDR3 DNA: TGTGCCAGCAGCTTAGTAAGTAAGACACCCAACACCTACGAGCAGTACTTC.

The chain employs TRBV2 and TRBJ1-6; maybe TRBD1 (5 bases). The CDR3 covers 13 residues. V lost 7 bases, J lost 9 bases, and 13 bases lay in between. The germline gives CDR1 SNHLY, CDR2 FYNNEI. Here the CDR3 reads CASTSSTVSPLHF. The CDR3 nucleotides read TGTGCCAGCACGTCCTCGACAGTTTCACCCCTCCACTTT.

The chain has TRBV7-6 and TRBJ2-7; TRBD2 agrees at 10 bases. This CDR3 is built from 17 residues. The germline V gene has CDR1 SGHVS and CDR2 FNYEAQ. With 3 bases clipped from V and 2 bases from J, the junction kept 10 bases outside the gene matches. In DNA form, the CDR3 reads TGTGCCAGCAGCTTCGCTCCGGGACTAGCGTTCCCCTACGAGCAGTACTTC. Amino acids: CASSFAPGLAFPYEQYF.

The chain is built from TRBV6-5 and TRBJ1-2; TRBD1 matches at 8 bases. V lost 6 bases, J lost 4 bases, and 7 bases stayed unmatched. Germline CDR1 is MNHEY and CDR2 is SVGAGI. The CDR3 has 14 residues. CDR3 sequence: CASSLDRGGYGYTF. CDR3 coding DNA: TGTGCCAGCAGCCTCGACAGGGGTGGCTATGGCTACACCTTC.

This chain links TRBV21-1 with TRBJ2-5; no DNA check was done on the table's D call, TRBD1. TRBV21-1 is a recognized pseudogene. The CDR3 sequence is 14 residues long. The CDR3 DNA is TGTGCCAGCAGCATAGACAGGGTAGGAGAGACCCAGTACTTC. Amino acid sequence: CASSIDRVGETQYF.

The sample holds one count of this clone. This sequence joins TRBV15 and TRBJ2-1; a possible D gene is TRBD2 (6 bases). The germline CDR1 and CDR2 sequences are LNHNV and YYDKDF (reference sequence). Deletions cut 5 bases from V and 0 bases from J, with 11 bases between. The CDR3 is 15 residues long. The CDR3 loop reads CATSQTAGSYNEQFF. CDR3 coding DNA: TGTGCCACCAGCCAGACAGCGGGCTCCTACAATGAGCAGTTCTTC. Full variable domain (outside the CDR3, taken from reference TRBV15 and TRBJ2-1): DAMVIQNPRYQVTQFGKPVTLSCSQTLNHNVMYWYQQKSSQAPKLLFHYYDKDFNNEADTPDNFQSRRPNTSFCFLDIRSPGLGDTAMYLCATSQTAGSYNEQFFGPGTRLTVL.

J is TRBJ1-1 and V is TRBV7-9; the D is unclear. Germline loops: CDR1 SEHNR, CDR2 FQNEAQ (reference sequence). V gave up 3 bases and J gave up 3 bases, with 14 bases separating them. This CDR3 has 15 amino acids. Written as DNA, the CDR3 is TGTGCCAGCAGCTTTCCCAGGTTGGCTGACACTGAAGCTTTCTTT. Protein sequence: CASSFPRLADTEAFF.

J is TRBJ2-1 and V is TRBV4-2, with 8 bases aligning to TRBD2. V lost 1 base, J lost 8 bases, and 7 bases stayed unmatched. The CDR3 is 15 amino acids. CDR1 is LGHNA, CDR2 YNFKEQ, per germline. CDR3 sequence reads: CASSQVRGGTYEQFF. CDR3 coding DNA: TGTGCCAGCAGCCAAGTCCGCGGGGGGACATATGAGCAGTTCTTC.

This chain links TRBV19 with TRBJ2-1, with a possible D match to TRBD1 (6 bases). Trimming cost V 6 bases and J 4 bases, with 13 bases left between them. Germline V gene sequence: CDR1 LNHDA, CDR2 SQIVND (reference sequence). The CDR3 is 14 amino acids. The chain's CDR3 is CASSPGQRYNEQFF. The CDR3 DNA is TGTGCCAGTAGCCCGGGACAACGGTACAATGAGCAGTTCTTC.